This entry is about one T cell receptor (beta chain). The antigen is undetermined. This sample stems from a study of shared clonotypes between healthy human individuals. The study's findings and limits: The small donor group covered limited genetic and exposure diversity.

The CDR3 contains 17 residues. Naivety among CD8 cells was defined by CD45RO negativity and positive CCR7 selection, thereby excluding terminally differentiated effector memory CD45RA+ cells. Only in-frame clones appear in the TCRdb table, and some are missing; sequencing was by immunoSEQ multiplex PCR. Counted here are roughly 600,000 clones, roughly 98% occurring once; the ten biggest clones make up 0.3%. This TCR derives from a young man in good health. This sequence joins TRBV12-2 and TRBJ1-5. TRBV12-2 is a pseudogene locus. Input material: naive CD8+ T cells sorted from blood. The CDR3 bases are TGTGCAAGTCCCCAAGGGGGGTCTTCCTATAGCAATCAGCCCCAGCATTTT. Its protein product is CASPQGGSSYSNQPQHF.